This T cell receptor (beta chain) was sequenced in a study of circulating and synovial CD4+ cells in juvenile arthritis. Repertoires were generated with immunoSEQ multiplex PCR, while TCRdb's copy carries only in-frame clones and drops some. This sample carries roughly 33,000 clones, around 96% of them seen once, and the ten largest clones take 0.15% to 0.2%. The germline V gene has CDR1 SGHTA and CDR2 FQGNSA. Trimming took off 2 bases at V and 1 base at J, with 17 bases between the two ends. The CDR3 is made up of 17 amino acids. Comment on this clone: Its antigen remains unknown.

Study-wide results and limits: Overlap with synovium rose as more T cells were sequenced. Some such blood samples were as oligoclonal as synovium.

Sequenced sample: CD4+ T cells from blood. The chain has TRBV7-2 and TRBJ1-1; a weak D match, TRBD1 (6 bases). This sequence originates from a human donor with juvenile idiopathic arthritis. CDR3 DNA sequence: TGTGCCAGCAGCTTACCCAGGACAGCCTTAGCGAACACTGAAGCTTTCTTT. Protein sequence: CASSLPRTALANTEAFF.